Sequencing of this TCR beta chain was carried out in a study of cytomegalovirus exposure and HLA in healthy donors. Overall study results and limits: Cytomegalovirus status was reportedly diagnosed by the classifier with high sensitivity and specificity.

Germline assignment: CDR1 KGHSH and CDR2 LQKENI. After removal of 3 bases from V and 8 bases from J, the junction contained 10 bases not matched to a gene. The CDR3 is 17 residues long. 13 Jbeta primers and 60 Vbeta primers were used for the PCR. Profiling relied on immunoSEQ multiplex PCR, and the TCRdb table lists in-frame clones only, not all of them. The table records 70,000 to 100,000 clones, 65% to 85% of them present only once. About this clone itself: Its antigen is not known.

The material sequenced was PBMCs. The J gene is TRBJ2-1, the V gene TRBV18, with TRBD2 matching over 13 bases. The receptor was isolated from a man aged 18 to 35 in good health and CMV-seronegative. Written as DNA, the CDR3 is TGTGCCAGCTCACCGGTTACTAGCGGGGGGGGACAAGATGAGCAGTTCTTC. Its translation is CASSPVTSGGGQDEQFF.